This T cell receptor (beta chain) emerged from a study of blood T cell repertoires in COVID-19. The overall study: Specimens from acute and convalescent COVID-19 originated in the United States, Italy and Spain. The analysed material was cDNA or gDNA that came from T cells, B-cell-depleted T cells, or PBMCs.

After removal of 7 bases from V and 2 bases from J, the junction contained 8 bases not matched to a gene. The germline V gene encodes CDR1 SNHLY and CDR2 FYNNEI. The CDR3 length is 15 residues. TCRdb's copy holds only in-frame clones and misses some; the assay was immunoSEQ multiplex PCR. The sample shows about 170,000 clones, around 90% of them seen only once. Sequenced: peripheral blood. This clonotype was obtained from a man between 60 and 75 years old with acute or convalescent COVID-19. The J gene is TRBJ2-1, the V gene TRBV2; TRBD1 aligns across 7 bases. CDR3 nucleotide sequence: TGTGCCAGCACCCTACAGGGGAGTGCCTACAATGAGCAGTTCTTC. This gives the protein CASTLQGSAYNEQFF.